The 13 T cell receptor beta chains below come from one sample, sequenced in a study of human thymus T cells. This table comes from immunoSEQ multiplex PCR, and its TCRdb copy is limited to in-frame clones, with some not included. The sample gives roughly 130,000 clones, approximately 96% of which show up once; around 0.024% is in the top ten. From resections taken during corrective heart surgery, the thymus tissue was obtained. The sequenced sample was thymus tissue. The receptors originated from a boy younger than two with a congenital heart defect but otherwise immunologically healthy.

This clone appeared once. The chain links TRBV7-8 to TRBJ2-1, with 7 bases lining up with TRBD1. The CDR3 totals 15 residues. V shed 4 bases and J 2 bases; nucleotides not matched to a gene: 5. Germline V gene lookup returns CDR1 SGHVS and CDR2 FQNEAQ. CDR3 nucleotides: TGTGCCAGCAGCTGCAACAGGGGTCCCTACAATGAGCAGTTCTTC. Its protein is CASSCNRGPYNEQFF.

The rearrangement links TRBV10-3 to TRBJ1-5; a weak D match, TRBD1 (6 bases). The V end was cut by 10 bases, the J end by 3 bases, with 19 bases between. CDR3 size: 15 residues. The germline CDR1 and CDR2 sequences are ENHRY and SYGVKD. The CDR3 reads CATGEGQRPNQPQHF. The CDR3 DNA sequence: TGTGCCACCGGGGAGGGACAACGGCCCAATCAGCCCCAGCATTTT.

The table lists this clone with a count of one. The gene calls are TRBV2 and TRBJ2-5; D possibly uses TRBD1 or TRBD2 (10 bases each). Germline V gene data show CDR1 as SNHLY and CDR2 as FYNNEI. This CDR3 contains 16 residues. CDR3 sequence: CSPGAGGTGDPKTQYF. The CDR3 nucleotides are TGTTCACCCGGAGCGGGGGGGACAGGGGATCCCAAGACCCAGTACTTC.

This chain joins TRBV28 and TRBJ2-7, with D possibly being TRBD2 (7 bases). CDR3 length: 16 amino acids. Germline V gene sequence: CDR1 MDHEN, CDR2 SYDVKM. V dropped 6 bases and J dropped 3 bases, with 21 bases sitting between them. CDR3 in DNA: TGTGCCAGCAGCTTACGCGGGGGCGTTCGTGGCTACGAGCAGTACTTC. Amino acid sequence: CASSLRGGVRGYEQYF.

The chain has TRBV29-1 and TRBJ1-1; 7 nucleotides align to TRBD1. The CDR3 is made up of 11 amino acids. J was trimmed by 1 base and V by 7 bases; bases with no gene match: 0. Germline-derived CDR1 and CDR2 are SQVTM and ANQGSEA. CDR3 in amino acids: CSDRGNTEAFF. The CDR3 DNA reads as TGCAGCGACAGGGGGAACACTGAAGCTTTCTTT.

The genes are TRBV4-3 and TRBJ1-2; 10 bases map to TRBD1. Unmatched junction bases numbered 10, after V lost 0 bases and J lost 6 bases. Germline V gives CDR1 LGHNA, CDR2 YSLEER. The CDR3 is made up of 17 amino acids. The CDR3 region is CASSQDKSPTGGDGYTF. In DNA form, the CDR3 reads TGCGCCAGCAGCCAAGATAAATCCCCGACAGGGGGCGATGGCTACACCTTC.

The chain combines TRBV4-2 with TRBJ2-3, with 8 bases identical to TRBD2. The CDR3 totals 15 residues. Germline assignment: CDR1 LGHNA and CDR2 YNFKEQ. Germline trimming cut 1 base from V and 4 bases from J; bases unmatched to any gene: 4. The CDR3 DNA sequence: TGTGCCAGCAGCCAAGGCGGGGGGCGGTCAGATACGCAGTATTTT. This translates into CASSQGGGRSDTQYF.

This clone was observed once. The V call is TRBV11-3, the J call TRBJ1-1; weak D call: TRBD1 (5 bases). This CDR3 spans 14 amino acids. Trimming stripped 1 base from V and 5 bases from J, with 11 bases between. Germline assignment: CDR1 SGHNT and CDR2 YENEEA. CDR3 sequence reads: CASSLGQGWTEAFF. CDR3 nucleotides: TGTGCCAGCAGCTTAGGTCAGGGTTGGACTGAAGCTTTCTTT.

The rearrangement links TRBV10-3 to TRBJ1-3; TRBD1 aligns across 7 bases. Unmatched junction bases numbered 11, after V lost 3 bases and J lost 0 bases. The CDR3 runs to 18 residues. CDR1 is ENHRY, CDR2 SYGVKD, per germline. DNA of the CDR3: TGTGCCATCAGTGACTTTAAGGGACAGAAGGTCTCTGGAAACACCATATATTTT. This gives the protein CAISDFKGQKVSGNTIYF.

This clone occurred once. The gene calls are TRBV6-5 and TRBJ1-1, with D unclear. In germline, CDR1 is MNHEY, CDR2 SVGAGI. V dropped 6 bases and J dropped 1 base, with 15 bases sitting between them. The CDR3 has 15 residues. This chain's CDR3 is CASSLGRTSNTEAFF. As DNA, the CDR3 is TGTGCCAGCAGCCTCGGGCGGACGTCGAACACTGAAGCTTTCTTT.

This chain uses TRBV2 with TRBJ2-7, with 11 bases identical to TRBD2. Germline V lookup: CDR1 SNHLY, CDR2 FYNNEI. The CDR3 has 17 amino acids. J lost 1 base, V lost 1 base, and 6 bases had no gene match. This CDR3 reads CASSEGGSGGASYEQYF. The CDR3 DNA is TGTGCCAGCAGTGAAGGTGGTAGCGGGGGGGCATCCTACGAGCAGTACTTC.

The gene calls are TRBV4-1 and TRBJ1-2; D not certain. Per the germline V gene, CDR1 is MGHRA and CDR2 is YSYEKL. This CDR3 spans 20 amino acids. V was pared by 2 bases and J by 0 bases, with 25 bases between. CDR3 loop: CASSQFPQESGRRTNYGYTF. The CDR3 nucleotides are TGCGCCAGCAGCCAATTTCCCCAAGAATCCGGACGGAGAACTAACTATGGCTACACCTTC.

The chain employs TRBV4-3 and TRBJ1-2, with a tentative D call TRBD1 (5 bases). V lost 0 bases, J lost 8 bases, and 13 bases lay in between. The CDR3 loop spans 14 amino acids. Germline V gives CDR1 LGHNA, CDR2 YSLEER. In DNA, the CDR3 is TGCGCCAGCAGCCAAGATGGGACCGGGGGAGGCTACACCTTC. Protein: CASSQDGTGGGYTF.